This TCR beta chain stems from a study of Ad26.COV2.S vaccination and SARS-CoV-2 variants (dated by TCRdb to about 2021). In the study overall: Vaccine-arm donors were drawn from COV1001, a multicentre, randomized, double-blind, placebo-controlled phase I-IIa trial of Ad26.COV2.S in healthy adults. Ad26.COV2.S was given intramuscularly at 5x10^10 or 1x10^11 viral particles, as a single shot or as two shots 56 days apart. Trial participants were randomized into five groups of five, in which low-dose or high-dose Ad26.COV2.S was given once or twice, or placebo was given on both occasions. The TCR-sequenced set comprised approximately 30 samples: approximately 19 Ad26.COV2.S vaccine recipients, 5 placebo recipients and 8 SARS-CoV-2 convalescent individuals. Investigators did not know the trial group allocation while performing experiments and assessing outcomes. TCRbeta repertoire sequencing was used to assess the specificity and breadth of SARS-CoV-2-reactive T cell receptors after Ad26.COV2.S vaccination. Overall results and qualifications from the work: According to the authors, total T cell responses may have been underestimated by the TCR breadth and depth analyses. Substantial breadth of spike-specific CD8+ and CD4+ T cell responses was reported after vaccination. Compared with placebo recipients, Ad26.COV2.S recipients showed higher spike-specific TCR breadth (P = 0.0014). The study lacked the statistical power to compare responses across vaccine doses or regimens. Vaccine and placebo recipients had similar non-spike TCR breadth, a finding consistent with the vaccine containing only spike.

With regard to this clone: This receptor's antigen is unknown. No clone much larger than this one lies a single base away; base qualities are absent.

TCRbeta CDR3 regions were sequenced with the immunoSEQ Assay. After extraction, genomic DNA underwent amplification by bias-controlled multiplex PCR, followed by high-throughput sequencing. The original pipeline was this. To quantify the absolute abundance of every unique TCRbeta CDR3 region, sequences were collapsed and filtered. Usable DNA was measured by amplifying reference genes present in all nucleated cells, and TCRbeta template counts were normalized to that usable DNA to estimate T cell fraction. Repertoire TCRs were annotated as SARS-CoV-2-specific by exact matching of V gene, CDR3 amino acid sequence and J gene to a known reactive TCR set. MIRA supplied the reference SARS-CoV-2 TCR set, which was filtered for enrichment in COVID-19-positive ImmuneCODE repertoires so that public or cross-reactive TCRs were removed. Drawing on the MIRA antigens, annotated TCRs were analysed further at the level of specific ORF or position within ORF. Depth was the summed frequency of annotated unique rearrangements, while breadth was defined as annotated unique rearrangements over total unique productive rearrangements. Group comparisons of TCR breadth used two-sided Wilcoxon rank-sum tests. TCRdb took this table from immuneACCESS and kept in-frame rearrangements with V and J called. Such tables lack part of the clones; where checked against another copy, unresolved V genes explain under half of the gap, and the rest is unexplained. The DNA gave D and trimming, while V, J and clone size come from that table. The table for this sample lists hundreds of thousands of clones; more than 75% of them were counted only once. Together, the top ten hold around 3.5% of the sample.

The sample's treatment or condition label is to be understood as: 15 to 20 received Ad26.COV2.S at low or high dose, single or two shots; about 5 received placebo; per-sample allocation not given. Repertoires of vaccine and placebo recipients were sequenced from samples taken on day 63 after the first injection. In Cohort 1b, 20 to 25 adults aged 18-55 years were enrolled at a single site in Boston, USA, between 29 July and 7 August 2020. As a vaccine, Ad26.COV2.S was a replication-incompetent adenovirus type 26 vector that expressed a prefusion-stabilized SARS-CoV-2 spike protein derived from the original Wuhan strain. The CDR3 runs 16 amino acids, cysteine and phenylalanine included. Left in the record is the CDR3 DNA by itself, 48 bases read in frame from the first base. CDR1 and CDR2 (SGHTA, FQGTGA) derive from the germline V gene. The V end gives up 2 bases and the J end 5 bases, leaving 5 bases in the junction not matched to a gene.

The chain is encoded by TRBV7-3 joined to TRBJ2-1; TRBD2 lines up with 11 middle nucleotides. This TCR came from a person between 18 and 65 years old who received the Ad26.COV2.S COVID-19 vaccine or a placebo. The input for sequencing was peripheral blood, taken in a trial of Ad26.COV2.S vaccine versus placebo. The DNA sequence is TGTGCCAGCAGCTTACGTACTAGCGGGGGAGACAATGAGCAGTTCTTC. Its product reads: CASSLRTSGGDNEQFF.